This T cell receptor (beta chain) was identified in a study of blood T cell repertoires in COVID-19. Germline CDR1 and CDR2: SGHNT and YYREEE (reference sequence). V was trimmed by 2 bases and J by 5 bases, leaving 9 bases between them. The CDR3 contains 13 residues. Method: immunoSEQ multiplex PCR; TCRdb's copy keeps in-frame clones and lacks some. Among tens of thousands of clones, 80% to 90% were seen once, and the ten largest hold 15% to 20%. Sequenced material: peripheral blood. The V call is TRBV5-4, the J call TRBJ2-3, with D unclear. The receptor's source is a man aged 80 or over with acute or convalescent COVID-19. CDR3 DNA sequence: TGTGCCAGCAGCTTAACCCGAGGAGATACGCAGTATTTT. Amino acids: CASSLTRGDTQYF.